The rows below give T cell receptor beta chains drawn from one sample of a study of Graves' ophthalmopathy and Graves' hyperthyroidism. TCRdb re-called the multiplex PCR reads through MiXCR, storing one row per CDR3 protein. The data contain some 750,000 distinct CDR3 sequences, roughly 40% of them singletons. Source material: peripheral blood. These receptors were collected from an adult man with Graves' ophthalmopathy. CDR3s leave out the opening cysteine and the closing phenylalanine or tryptophan. Fields, in order: V gene, J gene, clone size, CDR3 protein. Clone size, where shown, is once, few, many, or a class for clones that have expanded.

V gene: TRBV25-1
J gene: TRBJ2-3
clone size: -
CDR3 protein: ASTSRTSTDTQY

V gene: TRBV7-9
J gene: TRBJ2-5
clone size: few
CDR3 protein: ASSLAPGEGLAGETETQY

V gene: TRBV5-6
J gene: TRBJ1-2
clone size: -
CDR3 protein: ASSTTRDIHYGYT

V gene: TRBV9
J gene: TRBJ2-2
clone size: -
CDR3 protein: ASSHSPSQSNTGELF

V gene: TRBV25-1
J gene: TRBJ2-2
clone size: many
CDR3 protein: ASSFGGYTGELF

V gene: TRBV11-2
J gene: TRBJ1-3
clone size: few
CDR3 protein: ASSLVGGAGNTIY

V gene: TRBV7-9
J gene: TRBJ1-2
clone size: many
CDR3 protein: ASSLGTGSYGYT

V gene: TRBV25-1
J gene: TRBJ2-2
clone size: few
CDR3 protein: ASPGTRSTGELF

V gene: TRBV7-9
J gene: TRBJ2-7
clone size: -
CDR3 protein: ASSSGTEQY

V gene: TRBV10-3
J gene: TRBJ2-7
clone size: -
CDR3 protein: ASSDRDRVNEQY

V gene: TRBV20-1
J gene: TRBJ1-2
clone size: many
CDR3 protein: SADSYGYT

V gene: TRBV20-1
J gene: TRBJ1-3
clone size: -
CDR3 protein: SAIEGGDGNTIY

V gene: TRBV7-9
J gene: TRBJ2-5
clone size: -
CDR3 protein: ASSLVRASGTQY

V gene: TRBV11-2
J gene: TRBJ2-7
clone size: few
CDR3 protein: ASSLVPTGGSREQY

V gene: TRBV6-6
J gene: TRBJ2-7
clone size: -
CDR3 protein: ASSPSGTSGYYEQY

V gene: TRBV6-1
J gene: TRBJ2-5
clone size: once
CDR3 protein: ASSYGGHSSETQY

V gene: TRBV7-6
J gene: TRBJ1-5
clone size: many
CDR3 protein: ASSSDEGWGQPQH

V gene: TRBV7-8
J gene: TRBJ2-6
clone size: -
CDR3 protein: ASSRLAGGSRGANVLT

V gene: TRBV6-1
J gene: TRBJ2-2
clone size: many
CDR3 protein: ASSQGNTGELF

V gene: TRBV4-3
J gene: TRBJ2-7
clone size: few
CDR3 protein: ASSQDPGSYEQY

V gene: TRBV20-1
J gene: TRBJ1-6
clone size: -
CDR3 protein: SALTHGGNSPLH

V gene: TRBV9
J gene: TRBJ2-7
clone size: -
CDR3 protein: ASTQSRDSYYEQY

V gene: TRBV29-1
J gene: TRBJ2-3
clone size: few
CDR3 protein: SVVLADSGTQY

V gene: TRBV24-1
J gene: TRBJ2-5
clone size: many
CDR3 protein: ATSDSSEPKETQY

V gene: TRBV7-8
J gene: -
clone size: -
CDR3 protein: ASSAGGRGTYEQY

V gene: TRBV11-2
J gene: TRBJ2-7
clone size: -
CDR3 protein: ASSSPPGLAGVPYEQY

V gene: TRBV6-5
J gene: TRBJ1-2
clone size: few
CDR3 protein: ASSRAGTNYGYT

V gene: TRBV7-9
J gene: TRBJ2-7
clone size: many
CDR3 protein: ASSLAHEQY

V gene: TRBV25-1
J gene: TRBJ2-7
clone size: -
CDR3 protein: ASSLGLAGGPPYEQY

V gene: TRBV15
J gene: TRBJ1-2
clone size: -
CDR3 protein: ATSREGITSGNT

V gene: TRBV29-1
J gene: TRBJ1-2
clone size: -
CDR3 protein: SVVQGQGYT

V gene: TRBV29-1
J gene: TRBJ1-3
clone size: -
CDR3 protein: SVEKQDGNTIY

V gene: TRBV10-3
J gene: TRBJ2-6
clone size: many
CDR3 protein: ASSEEFSGANVLT

V gene: TRBV9
J gene: TRBJ2-6
clone size: many
CDR3 protein: ASSVGDRGSGANVLT

V gene: TRBV4-3
J gene: TRBJ1-2
clone size: -
CDR3 protein: ASSQGYRDNYGYT

V gene: TRBV2
J gene: TRBJ2-7
clone size: many
CDR3 protein: ASLRGTGTHEQY

V gene: TRBV4-3
J gene: TRBJ1-4
clone size: -
CDR3 protein: ASSGTIEKLF

V gene: TRBV12-3/TRBV12-4
J gene: TRBJ1-6
clone size: few
CDR3 protein: ASSLGGASPLH

V gene: TRBV19
J gene: TRBJ1-5
clone size: few
CDR3 protein: ASSTLLRQLSQPQH

V gene: TRBV7-9
J gene: TRBJ2-7
clone size: -
CDR3 protein: ASSRGTRLYEQY

V gene: TRBV6-5
J gene: TRBJ1-2
clone size: few
CDR3 protein: ASSEETGSYGYT

V gene: TRBV12-3/TRBV12-4
J gene: TRBJ2-7
clone size: few
CDR3 protein: ASIDRGPPYEQY